Presented here are 30 T cell receptor beta chains from one specimen sequenced in a study of shared clonotypes between healthy human individuals. CD45RO-negative, CCR7-selected cells formed the naive CD8 fraction, which excluded terminally differentiated effector memory CD45RA+ cells. Clones were sequenced by immunoSEQ multiplex PCR, and TCRdb holds only the in-frame ones, with some missing. This table holds some 1,900,000 clones, about 95% found once. Sequenced material: naive CD8+ T cells sorted from blood. These receptors were obtained from a man aged 18 to 29 in good health.

This chain joins TRBV7-2 and TRBJ2-7; 9 bases line up with TRBD2. CDR3 length: 15 residues. The V gene end was trimmed by 3 bases and the J gene end by 2 bases; junction bases not matched to a gene: 5. Germline CDR1 SGHTA, CDR2 FQGNSA. The CDR3 bases are TGTGCCAGCAGCTTCACTAGCGGGCGTACCTACGAGCAGTACTTC. It is translated as CASSFTSGRTYEQYF.

J is TRBJ2-7 and V is TRBV7-9; a possible D gene is TRBD1 (7 bases). V was pared by 1 base and J by 3 bases, with 16 bases between. CDR1 and CDR2 from the germline V gene are SEHNR and FQNEAQ (reference sequence). CDR3 length equals 16 residues. CDR3 protein: CASSLGAGQSFYEQYF. CDR3 nucleotide sequence: TGTGCCAGCAGCTTAGGGGCGGGACAGAGTTTCTACGAGCAGTACTTC. Supplemented by reference TRBV7-9 and TRBJ2-7, the full variable domain reads DTGVSQNPRHKITKRGQNVTFRCDPISEHNRLYWYRQTLGQGPEFLTYFQNEAQLEKSRLLSDRFSAERPKGSFSTLEIQRTEQGDSAMYLCASSLGAGQSFYEQYFGPGTRLTVT.

This clone was recorded only once. The chain couples TRBV4-1 to TRBJ1-5, with D possibly matching TRBD1 (5 bases). CDR1 is MGHRA, CDR2 YSYEKL, per germline. The CDR3 covers 14 residues. V lost 1 base and J lost 11, with 15 bases in between. The CDR3 DNA is TGCGCCAGCAGCCAAGTGGGCCAGGGCACGGCCCAGCATTTT. Translating it yields CASSQVGQGTAQHF.

The chain links TRBV19 to TRBJ2-7; 7 bases agree with TRBD2. Trimming cost V 7 bases and J 5 bases; bases outside gene matches: 11. There are 14 residues in the CDR3. The germline V gene has CDR1 LNHDA and CDR2 SQIVND (reference sequence). The CDR3 protein is CASKSSGTAHEQYF. Written as DNA, the CDR3 is TGTGCCAGTAAATCGAGCGGGACGGCACACGAGCAGTACTTC. The whole variable domain, filled in from reference TRBV19 and TRBJ2-7, reads DGGITQSPKYLFRKEGQNVTLSCEQNLNHDAMYWYRQDPGQGLRLIYYSQIVNDFQKGDIAEGYSVSREKKESFPLTVTSAQKNPTAFYLCASKSSGTAHEQYFGPGTRLTVT.

The CDR3: CASSQVSSYNEQFF. The CDR3 DNA reads as TGTGCCAGCTCACAGGTCAGTTCCTACAATGAGCAGTTCTTC. The genes are TRBV18 and TRBJ2-1; D unclear. Per germline, CDR1 KGHSH and CDR2 LQKENI. Trimming left V 4 bases short and J 1 base short, with 8 bases between. CDR3 length: 14 amino acids.

This chain joins TRBV28 and TRBJ1-1; D may be TRBD1 (6 bases). CDR1 MDHEN and CDR2 SYDVKM come from the germline V gene. V was clipped by 6 bases and J by 7 bases, with 15 bases between them. The CDR3 runs 13 residues. CDR3 residues: CASRGGALDEAFF. CDR3 DNA: TGTGCCAGCAGGGGGGGGGCCTTAGATGAAGCTTTCTTT.

The V and J genes are TRBV5-5 and TRBJ2-7; a weak D match, TRBD2 (7 bases). The V end lost 4 bases, the J end lost 3 bases, and 14 bases lay between the germline ends. The V gene's germline CDR1 is SGHKS and CDR2 YYEKEE (reference sequence). The CDR3 is 14 amino acids. The CDR3: CASSRVGGDYEQYF. The CDR3 DNA follows: TGTGCCAGCAGCCGTGTAGGGGGGGACTACGAGCAGTACTTC.

The chain joins TRBV11-2 to TRBJ2-7, with D maybe TRBD1 (5 bases). The V end lost 6 bases, the J end lost 0 bases, and 15 bases lay between the germline ends. There are 15 residues in the CDR3. Germline V CDR1 and CDR2: SGHAT, FQNNGV. CDR3: CASSDGHRHSYEQYF. The CDR3 DNA is TGTGCCAGCAGTGACGGACACCGCCACTCCTACGAGCAGTACTTC.

V is TRBV2 and J is TRBJ2-7; 9 positions agree with TRBD1. J was trimmed by 3 bases and V by 8 bases; bases with no gene match: 5. Germline lookup yields CDR1 SNHLY and CDR2 FYNNEI. CDR3 length: 13 amino acids. CDR3 coding DNA: TGTGCCAGCGCCGGACAGGGGTACTACGAGCAGTACTTC. Encoded protein: CASAGQGYYEQYF.

With regard to this clone: Other DNA sequences from this sample encode an identical CDR3 as well. The chain employs TRBV27 and TRBJ2-3, with 10 bases lining up with TRBD2. The CDR3 sequence is 16 residues long. Unmatched junction bases numbered 4, after V lost 1 base and J lost 3 bases. CDR1 and CDR2 (germline): MNHEY, SMNVEV (reference sequence). As DNA, the CDR3 is TGTGCCAGCAGTTTATTAGCGGGGGGACCTACAGATACGCAGTATTTT. It yields the protein CASSLLAGGPTDTQYF.

The rearrangement links TRBV18 to TRBJ1-1, with D tentatively TRBD1 (6 bases). V was cut by 0 bases and J by 1 base, with 9 bases left in between. Per the germline V gene, CDR1 is KGHSH and CDR2 is LQKENI. The CDR3 consists of 15 residues. CDR3 residues: CASSPPPGANTEAFF. CDR3 sequence (DNA): TGTGCCAGCTCACCACCCCCGGGGGCGAACACTGAAGCTTTCTTT.

This chain connects TRBV29-1 to TRBJ1-6; TRBD1 agrees at 7 bases. CDR3 length: 15 residues. Germline V gene lookup returns CDR1 SQVTM and CDR2 ANQGSEA. The CDR3 DNA sequence: TGCAGTCAGAAGGACAGGCAAAAAGTTAATTCACCCCTCCACTTT. Amino acids: CSQKDRQKVNSPLHF. Using reference TRBV29-1 and TRBJ1-6 for the parts outside the CDR3, the full variable domain is SAVISQKPSRDICQRGTSLTIQCQVDSQVTMMFWYRQQPGQSLTLIATANQGSEATYESGFVIDKFPISRPNLTFSTLTVSNMSPEDSSIYLCSQKDRQKVNSPLHFGNGTRLTVT.

V usage is TRBV7-9 and J usage is TRBJ2-7; D gene uncertain. The CDR3 contains 13 residues. Per the germline V gene, CDR1 is SEHNR and CDR2 is FQNEAQ (reference sequence). Trimming took 1 base from V and 5 from J, leaving 9 bases between them. The CDR3 DNA follows: TGTGCCAGCAGCTTAGGATCTCGGGACGAGCAGTACTTC. Amino acid sequence: CASSLGSRDEQYF.

Notes on this clone: Other nucleotide sequences from this sample produce the same CDR3. The gene calls are TRBV11-3 and TRBJ2-7; the D gene is possibly TRBD2 (5 bases). Trimming removed 5 bases at V and 0 bases at J, with 8 bases between. This CDR3 has 13 residues. Germline V gives CDR1 SGHNT, CDR2 YENEEA. The DNA for the CDR3 is TGTGCCAGCAGCCCCGGGGACTCCTACGAGCAGTACTTC. Its protein product is CASSPGDSYEQYF.

The chain combines TRBV4-3 with TRBJ1-6; unclear D gene. CDR1 LGHNA and CDR2 YSLEER come from the germline V gene. V lost 1 base and J 8 bases, leaving 12 bases between the germline ends. CDR3 length equals 15 residues. The CDR3 here is CASSQGGTAYSPLHF. The CDR3 nucleotides read TGCGCCAGCAGCCAAGGGGGTACGGCATATTCACCCCTCCACTTT.

This clone has a single count. The CDR3 DNA follows: TGTGCCAGCAGTTTTAGTTGGGGTCAGTTCTTC. Its protein is CASSFSWGQFF. The chain recombines TRBV11-2 with TRBJ2-1, with unresolved D. The CDR3 length is 11 residues. The V end was cut by 6 bases, the J end by 13 bases, with 13 bases between. Germline V gives CDR1 SGHAT, CDR2 FQNNGV.

For the CDR3, the DNA is TGTGCCAGCAGCTTCCTAGCGGGAGGGCCGGAAAACGAGCAGTACTTC. This codes for CASSFLAGGPENEQYF. V usage is TRBV5-4 and J usage is TRBJ2-7; 12 nucleotides match TRBD2. The CDR3 is 16 amino acids. Germline trimming cut 2 bases from V and 5 bases from J; bases unmatched to any gene: 8. Germline V gives CDR1 SGHNT, CDR2 YYREEE (reference sequence).

This rearrangement joins TRBV9 to TRBJ1-4, with D maybe TRBD1 (5 bases). CDR3 length equals 15 residues. V gave up 4 bases and J gave up 6 bases, with 16 bases separating them. Germline CDR1 and CDR2: SGDLS and YYNGEE. CDR3 region: CASSPAGRGDEKLFF. The CDR3 DNA follows: TGTGCCAGCAGCCCGGCGGGGCGCGGGGATGAAAAACTGTTTTTT.

The gene calls are TRBV4-1 and TRBJ1-1; perhaps TRBD1 as D (5 bases). Looked up from germline, CDR1 is MGHRA and CDR2 is YSYEKL. Between the trimmed V and J ends, which lost 2 bases and 10 bases, there was a span of 17 bases. The CDR3 extends over 14 amino acids. The chain's CDR3 is CASSQLLGESAAFF. The CDR3 DNA reads TGCGCCAGCAGCCAACTGTTGGGGGAGAGTGCAGCTTTCTTT.

The CDR3 region is CASTDGTEANTEAFF. The CDR3 region has the DNA TGTGCCAGCACCGATGGGACAGAAGCGAACACTGAAGCTTTCTTT. This sequence joins TRBV7-8 and TRBJ1-1, with 7 bases that match TRBD1. The germline V gene has CDR1 SGHVS and CDR2 FQNEAQ. The J segment lost 1 base and the V segment lost 7 bases, leaving 9 bases of the junction unmatched. The CDR3 is 15 amino acids. The full variable domain, its missing parts supplied by reference TRBV7-8 and TRBJ1-1, is GAGVSQSPRYKVAKRGQDVALRCDPISGHVSLFWYQQALGQGPEFLTYFQNEAQLDKSGLPSDRFFAERPEGSVSTLKIQRTQQEDSAVYLCASTDGTEANTEAFFGQGTRLTVV.

The chain combines TRBV6-1 with TRBJ1-6; D uncertain. The CDR3 spans 16 residues. The V gene's germline CDR1 is MNHNS and CDR2 SASEGT. V dropped 1 base and J dropped 8 bases, with 15 bases sitting between them. In DNA form, the CDR3 reads TGTGCCAGCAGTGAAGTCGGCTTTCTGGGAGATTCACCCCTCCACTTT. Protein: CASSEVGFLGDSPLHF.

The rearrangement joins TRBV6-6 to TRBJ1-6; 7 nucleotides line up with TRBD1. Germline CDR1 and CDR2: MNHNY and SVGAGI (reference sequence). V gave up 1 base and J gave up 6 bases; unmatched junction bases: 3. The CDR3 is 15 amino acids. CDR3 sequence reads: CASSYLGQTNSPLHF. DNA of the CDR3: TGTGCCAGCAGTTACTTGGGACAGACTAATTCACCCCTCCACTTT.

The chain recombines TRBV7-9 with TRBJ2-5; D perhaps matches TRBD1 (6 bases). Germline-derived CDR1 and CDR2 are SEHNR and FQNEAQ (reference sequence). CDR3 size: 13 residues. V was clipped by 6 bases and J by 3 bases, with 11 bases between them. The CDR3 DNA reads TGTGCCAGCAGACCCCGGGACAAAGAGACCCAGTACTTC. Residues: CASRPRDKETQYF. Filled out from reference TRBV7-9 and TRBJ2-5, the complete variable domain reads DTGVSQNPRHKITKRGQNVTFRCDPISEHNRLYWYRQTLGQGPEFLTYFQNEAQLEKSRLLSDRFSAERPKGSFSTLEIQRTEQGDSAMYLCASRPRDKETQYFGPGTRLLVL.

This sequence joins TRBV28 and TRBJ2-1; 9 bases map to TRBD2. The CDR3 runs to 16 residues. V lost 5 bases and J lost 4; bases outside the gene matches: 9. Looked up from germline, CDR1 is MDHEN and CDR2 is SYDVKM. Written as DNA, the CDR3 is TGTGCCAGCAGTATACTAGCGGGTGTTTTTTACAATGAGCAGTTCTTC. Translating it yields CASSILAGVFYNEQFF.

With respect to this clone: Other DNA sequences from this sample encode an identical CDR3 as well. The chain recombines TRBV5-4 with TRBJ2-7; maybe TRBD1 (5 bases). Germline loops: CDR1 SGHNT, CDR2 YYREEE (reference sequence). CDR3 length: 14 residues. Trimming took off 0 bases at V and 3 bases at J, with 10 bases between the two ends. CDR3 loop: CASSLGGSYYEQYF. For the CDR3, the DNA is TGTGCCAGCAGCTTGGGGGGCAGTTACTACGAGCAGTACTTC. Using reference TRBV5-4 and TRBJ2-7 for the parts outside the CDR3, the full variable domain is ETGVTQSPTHLIKTRGQQVTLRCSSQSGHNTVSWYQQALGQGPQFIFQYYREEENGRGNFPPRFSGLQFPNYSSELNVNALELDDSALYLCASSLGGSYYEQYFGPGTRLTVT.

This clone was seen only once. The rearrangement joins TRBV27 to TRBJ1-4; D gene unclear. CDR1 and CDR2 (germline): MNHEY, SMNVEV (reference sequence). V was trimmed by 0 bases and J by 4 bases, leaving 9 bases between them. There are 15 residues in the CDR3. The CDR3 region is CASSLSPGLNEKLFF. The DNA of the CDR3 is TGTGCCAGCAGTTTATCACCGGGCCTTAATGAAAAACTGTTTTTT. The full variable domain, rest sourced from reference TRBV27 and TRBJ1-4, is EAQVTQNPRYLITVTGKKLTVTCSQNMNHEYMSWYRQDPGLGLRQIYYSMNVEVTDKGDVPEGYKVSRKEKRNFPLILESPSPNQTSLYFCASSLSPGLNEKLFFGSGTQLSVL.

About this clone itself: Other DNA sequences in this specimen translate into the identical CDR3. The rearrangement joins TRBV5-1 to TRBJ2-1; no reliable D call. Trimming left V 0 bases short and J 6 bases short, with 7 bases between. The CDR3 is 13 residues long. Germline V gives CDR1 SGHRS, CDR2 YFSETQ. CDR3 sequence: CASSLDWGNEQFF. The CDR3, as DNA: TGCGCCAGCAGCTTGGACTGGGGCAATGAGCAGTTCTTC.

This clone was seen more than once but under ten times. The J gene is TRBJ2-5, the V gene TRBV7-9; 11 bases line up with TRBD1. V was pared by 1 base and J by 5 bases, with 3 bases of the junction left unmatched. Germline V gene data show CDR1 as SEHNR and CDR2 as FQNEAQ (reference sequence). This CDR3 comprises 15 residues. CDR3 nucleotide sequence: TGTGCCAGCAGCTTAGGGACAGGGGGCGTCGAGACCCAGTACTTC. Amino acid sequence: CASSLGTGGVETQYF.

DNA for the CDR3: TGTGCCATCAGTGAGTCGGCCCCTATTGACACCATATATTTT. Translation gives CAISESAPIDTIYF. This sequence joins TRBV10-3 and TRBJ1-3; no clear D. The CDR3 sequence is 14 residues long. With 0 bases removed from V and 8 bases from J, the gap between germline ends came to 11 bases. CDR1 is ENHRY, CDR2 SYGVKD, per germline.

CDR3 protein: CASSENGQSINYGYTF. The CDR3 DNA is TGTGCCAGCAGTGAAAACGGGCAGTCTATTAACTATGGCTACACCTTC. The V gene is TRBV2, the J gene TRBJ1-2; no clear D gene. Germline CDR1 reads SNHLY; CDR2 reads FYNNEI. Trimming cost V 2 bases and J 1 base, with 14 bases left between them. The CDR3 is made up of 16 amino acids.